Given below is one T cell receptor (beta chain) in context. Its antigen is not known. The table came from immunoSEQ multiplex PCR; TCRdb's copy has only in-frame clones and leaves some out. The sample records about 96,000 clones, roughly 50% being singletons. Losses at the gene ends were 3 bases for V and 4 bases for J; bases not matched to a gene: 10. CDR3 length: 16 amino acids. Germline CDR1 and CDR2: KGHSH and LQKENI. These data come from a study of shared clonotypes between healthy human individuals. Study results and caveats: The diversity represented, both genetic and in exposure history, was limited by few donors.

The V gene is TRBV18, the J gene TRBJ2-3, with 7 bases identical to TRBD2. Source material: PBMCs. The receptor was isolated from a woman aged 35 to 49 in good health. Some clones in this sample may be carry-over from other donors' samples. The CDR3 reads CASSPQGLVFPDTQYF. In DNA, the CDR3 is TGTGCCAGCTCACCCCAAGGACTAGTTTTCCCAGATACGCAGTATTTT.